This entry concerns a single T cell receptor beta chain. No antigen is known for it. Investigators treated the graft tissue so that it released intraepithelial and lamina propria lymphocytes. This sample was taken from a study of graft-versus-host responses after intestinal transplantation. In the study overall: Anti-thymocyte globulin served as induction for all recipients, who then took tacrolimus and steroids for 3 to 4 years. Study-level results: Recipient marrow harbored GvH clones, some of which surfaced first in ileum or blood. An association linked early post-transplant HvG declines with peak circulating GvH clone levels.

Method: immunoSEQ multiplex PCR; TCRdb's copy keeps in-frame clones and lacks some. The sample comprises about 37,000 clones, about 85% of which are singletons, and approximately 18% rests with the top ten. Germline CDR1 reads MDHEN; CDR2 reads SYDVKM. V lost 7 bases to trimming and J lost 7 bases; unmatched junction nucleotides: 12. The CDR3 has 14 residues. The receptor's source is a human patient who received an intestinal transplant, so some T cells may come from the graft donor. The sample consisted of ileum tissue, taken about 28 weeks after intestinal transplant. The chain combines TRBV28 with TRBJ1-2, with 7 nucleotides matching TRBD1. The CDR3: CASIPPGGYSGYTF. The DNA for the CDR3 is TGTGCCAGCATCCCCCCAGGGGGGTACTCTGGCTACACCTTC.